The source of this TCR beta chain is a study of beta chain features in type 1 diabetes. This CDR3 comprises 13 residues. The V end was cut by 0 bases, the J end by 7 bases, with 10 bases between. From germline, CDR1 is SGHDT and CDR2 YYEEEE. Study-level findings and limits: Shorter TCRB CDR3s, moderately but significantly so, marked every one of the four CD4+ subsets in Type 1 diabetes patients.

The entirety of the isolated RNA underwent reverse transcription, so expressed TCRB transcripts were sequenced. The assay was immunoSEQ multiplex PCR, and TCRdb's table has in-frame clones only and misses some. There are about 700,000 clones in the sample; 10% to 15% occur only once, and about 0.02% lies in the top ten. This clone was seen more than once but under ten times. Its specificity is unknown. The rearrangement links TRBV5-6 to TRBJ1-1; D remains unclear. The receptor's source is a man between 18 and 35 years old with type 1 diabetes. The sequenced sample consisted of naive CD4+ T cells from blood. The CDR3 is CASSLAQAFEAFF. The CDR3 DNA is TGTGCCAGCAGCTTGGCCCAGGCCTTTGAAGCTTTCTTT.